The 32 T cell receptor beta chains presented below share a single source sample, sequenced in a study of T cells after yellow fever vaccination. Using its own MiXCR run on the 5' RACE reads, TCRdb lists one record per CDR3 protein. The sample carries tens of thousands of distinct CDR3 sequences, almost 8% recorded once. The sample here was CD8+ T cells sorted from PBMCs, taken on the day of the yellow fever booster vaccination. The receptors originated from a young man who received the YFV17D yellow fever vaccine.

This clonotype came up a few times. The chain joins TRBV5-4 to TRBJ1-1; 7 nucleotides agree with TRBD1. This CDR3 region has 14 residues. The J segment lost 3 bases and the V segment lost 10 bases, leaving 12 bases of the junction unmatched. Germline assignment: CDR1 SGHNT and CDR2 YYREEE (reference sequence). DNA of the CDR3: TGTGCCTCAGGAAGAGGACAGGCTGACACTGAAGCTTTCTTT. Its translation is CASGRGQADTEAFF.

The chain employs TRBV6-2 or TRBV6-3 and TRBJ2-7; D is unclear. CDR3 length: 13 residues. V lost 5 bases, J lost 4 bases, and 12 bases lay in between. The V gene's germline CDR1 is MNHEY and CDR2 SVGEGT. The CDR3 protein is CASSLTILYEQYF. Written as DNA, the CDR3 is TGTGCCAGCAGTCTTACCATCCTGTACGAGCAGTACTTC.

The genes are TRBV9 and TRBJ2-1, with 8 nucleotides matching TRBD2. The germline V gene encodes CDR1 SGDLS and CDR2 YYNGEE. This CDR3 contains 16 residues. Losses at the gene ends were 4 bases for V and 2 bases for J; bases not matched to a gene: 8. The CDR3 spells CASSTKRESPYNEQFF. In DNA form, the CDR3 reads TGTGCCAGCAGCACAAAGCGGGAGTCCCCCTACAATGAGCAGTTCTTC.

The chain uses TRBV27 and TRBJ2-7; D gene unclear. CDR1 is MNHEY and CDR2 is SMNVEV in the germline V gene (reference sequence). V was clipped by 8 bases and J by 4 bases, with 12 bases between them. This CDR3 has 12 amino acids. The CDR3 is CASRGVPYEQYF. For the CDR3, the DNA is TGTGCCAGCCGTGGGGTCCCTTACGAGCAGTACTTC.

This chain links TRBV27 with TRBJ1-5; D call uncertain. The CDR3 loop spans 17 amino acids. Trimming shortened V by 3 bases and J by 0 bases, and 15 bases separated the two germline ends. Germline lookup yields CDR1 MNHEY and CDR2 SMNVEV (reference sequence). The CDR3 DNA reads as TGTGCCAGCAGTTTCCGAGGAGGGCCCTATAGCAATCAGCCCCAGCATTTT. Its protein product is CASSFRGGPYSNQPQHF.

This clonotype appeared many times. V usage is TRBV18 and J usage is TRBJ2-1; 7 nucleotides match TRBD2. CDR3 length: 17 residues. Germline CDR1 and CDR2: KGHSH and LQKENI. The V gene end was trimmed by 3 bases and the J gene end by 8 bases; junction bases not matched to a gene: 16. The CDR3 reads CASSPQTPSGIYDEQFF. The CDR3 coding sequence is TGTGCCAGCTCACCCCAGACCCCTAGCGGAATCTATGATGAGCAGTTCTTC.

Here the CDR3 reads CASPGQTYNEQFF. As DNA, the CDR3 is TGTGCCAGCCCCGGGCAGACCTACAATGAGCAGTTCTTC. This sequence joins TRBV12-3 or TRBV12-4 and TRBJ2-1; D not certain. The CDR3 contains 13 residues. V lost 8 bases and J lost 2, with 10 bases in between.

A single count supports this clonotype. The germline gene is not matched at one end of the junction; a read error may be the cause. The V and J genes are TRBV7-7 and TRBJ2-7; tentative D call: TRBD2 (5 bases). Germline V gene sequence: CDR1 SSHAT, CDR2 FNYEAQ (reference sequence). This CDR3 has 17 amino acids. The CDR3 nucleotides are TGTGCTAGCAGCCTTTCTTTTCCACCGGGCGGACTCCACGAGCAGTACTTC. This codes for CASSLSFPPGGLHEQYF.

V is TRBV4-2 and J is TRBJ2-7; D tentatively reads TRBD1 or TRBD2 (5 bases each). This CDR3 contains 13 residues. Germline CDR1 reads LGHNA; CDR2 reads YNFKEQ. The V end was cut by 4 bases, the J end by 6 bases, with 13 bases between. The CDR3 loop reads CASSPGLPGEQYF. The CDR3 DNA sequence: TGTGCCAGCAGCCCGGGGCTCCCCGGCGAGCAGTACTTC.

The J gene is TRBJ1-1, the V gene TRBV27; D is ambiguous. The CDR3 runs to 13 residues. The ends were cut back, 5 bases at V and 5 bases at J, with 12 bases in the middle. In germline, CDR1 is MNHEY, CDR2 SMNVEV (reference sequence). The CDR3 is CASSTDLGTEAFF. In nucleotides, the CDR3 is TGTGCCAGCAGTACGGATTTGGGGACTGAAGCTTTCTTT.

This sequence joins TRBV7-7 and TRBJ2-7, with 7 bases lining up with TRBD1. The germline V gene has CDR1 SSHAT and CDR2 FNYEAQ (reference sequence). The CDR3 spans 16 residues. Trimming cost V 5 bases and J 1 base; bases outside gene matches: 11. CDR3 sequence: CASSPGSRTGSYEQYF. The CDR3 DNA sequence: TGTGCCAGCAGCCCTGGAAGTCGGACAGGATCCTACGAGCAGTACTTC.

This chain links TRBV6-1 with TRBJ1-5; D possibly corresponds to TRBD1 (6 bases). There are 14 residues in the CDR3. CDR1 MNHNS and CDR2 SASEGT come from the germline V gene. Trimming cost V 6 bases and J 4 bases, with 13 bases left between them. The CDR3 DNA reads TGTGCCAGCAGCGGACAGTCGCCAAATCAGCCCCAGCATTTT. It is translated as CASSGQSPNQPQHF.

This sequence joins TRBV6-2 or TRBV6-3 and TRBJ2-7; a possible D gene is TRBD1 (6 bases). CDR1 and CDR2 from the germline V gene are MNHEY and SVGEGT. V was cut by 2 bases and J by 1 base, with 9 bases left in between. The CDR3 covers 14 residues. CDR3 sequence: CASSYGGDSYEQYF. CDR3 in DNA: TGTGCCAGCAGTTACGGGGGCGATTCCTACGAGCAGTACTTC.

This clonotype has only a few counts. CDR3 bases: TGTGCCAGCAGCTTGACACGGGACGGAACGACGGCTTTCTTT. This codes for CASSLTRDGTTAFF. This sequence joins TRBV5-4 and TRBJ1-1; D is perhaps TRBD1 (5 bases). The CDR3 runs to 14 residues. Germline values: CDR1 SGHNT, CDR2 YYREEE (reference sequence). Trimming cost V 1 base and J 11 bases, with 18 bases left between them.

The chain combines TRBV20-1 with TRBJ1-2; D is unclear. Germline CDR1 DFQATT, CDR2 SNEGSKA (reference sequence). V shed 6 bases and J shed 6 bases, with 11 bases lying between them. The CDR3 runs to 11 residues. In DNA, the CDR3 is TGCAGTGCCGTAAAGGAGAATGGCTACACCTTC. This gives the protein CSAVKENGYTF.

The chain combines TRBV25-1 with TRBJ2-1; 7 nucleotides line up with TRBD2. J lost 4 bases, V lost 8 bases, and 8 bases had no gene match. This CDR3 contains 14 residues. CDR1 is MGHDK and CDR2 is SYGVNS in the germline V gene. CDR3 sequence (DNA): TGTGCCAGCCGGGGACTATCTCCATACAATGAGCAGTTCTTC. Translation gives CASRGLSPYNEQFF.

The CDR3: CASSQVEGPYEQYF. The CDR3 nucleotides read TGCGCCAGCAGCCAAGTTGAAGGCCCCTACGAGCAGTACTTC. The rearrangement joins TRBV4-3 to TRBJ2-7; no firm D call. Between the trimmed V and J ends, which lost 1 base and 2 bases, there was a span of 9 bases. This CDR3 region has 14 residues. From germline, CDR1 is LGHNA and CDR2 YSLEER.

This clonotype was counted ten times or more. The rearrangement uses TRBV7-2 and TRBJ2-7; D is unresolved. The germline V gene encodes CDR1 SGHTA and CDR2 FQGNSA. V lost 1 base, J lost 0 bases, and 4 bases lay in between. CDR3 length equals 13 residues. The CDR3 sequence is CASSLGVSYEQYF. The DNA for the CDR3 is TGTGCCAGCAGCTTAGGGGTCTCCTACGAGCAGTACTTC. The full variable domain, rest sourced from reference TRBV7-2 and TRBJ2-7, is GAGVSQSPSNKVTEKGKDVELRCDPISGHTALYWYRQSLGQGLEFLIYFQGNSAPDKSGLPSDRFSAERTGGSVSTLTIQRTQQEDSAVYLCASSLGVSYEQYFGPGTRLTVT.

This clonotype was seen many times. V gene TRBV28 combines with J gene TRBJ2-1; 8 nucleotides agree with TRBD2. Looked up from germline, CDR1 is MDHEN and CDR2 is SYDVKM. The junction had 11 bases not matched to a gene; V was cut back by 6 bases and J by 4 bases. The CDR3 loop spans 16 amino acids. The CDR3 spells CASSPGAGGRYNEQFF. DNA for the CDR3: TGTGCCAGCAGCCCGGGGGCTGGCGGGAGGTACAATGAGCAGTTCTTC.

A few counts support this clonotype. J is TRBJ2-1 and V is TRBV15; 7 bases are shared with TRBD2. The V segment lost 5 bases and the J segment 6 bases; nucleotides outside the gene matches: 10. Germline V lookup: CDR1 LNHNV, CDR2 YYDKDF (reference sequence). The CDR3 is made up of 15 amino acids. CDR3 coding DNA: TGTGCCACCAGCCTAAGCCTCGGGACTACCAATGAGCAGTTCTTC. This translates into CATSLSLGTTNEQFF.

As to this clonotype: The junction departs from germline at one end; a sequencing error may be responsible. The gene calls are TRBV4-3 and TRBJ2-1, with TRBD2 matching over 12 bases. Germline V gene data show CDR1 as LGHNA and CDR2 as YSLEER. This CDR3 contains 18 residues. The CDR3: CASSQVETSGSSHNEQFF. CDR3 coding DNA: TGCGCCAGCAGCCAAGTCGAGACTAGCGGGAGCTCCCACAATGAGCAGTTCTTC.

V is TRBV6-2 or TRBV6-3 and J is TRBJ2-7, with D perhaps TRBD2 (6 bases). There are 12 residues in the CDR3. Trimming shortened V by 3 bases and J by 7 bases, and 10 bases separated the two germline ends. Germline V lookup: CDR1 MNHEY, CDR2 SVGEGT. The chain's CDR3 is CASSYTGAEQYF. CDR3 DNA: TGTGCCAGCAGTTATACGGGAGCGGAGCAGTACTTC.

This clonotype was recorded many times. The chain has TRBV6-1 and TRBJ2-7; D gene uncertain. Germline CDR1 reads MNHNS; CDR2 reads SASEGT. The CDR3 contains 13 residues. V was shortened by 6 bases and J by 4 bases, with 13 bases between the two germline ends. CDR3 bases: TGTGCCAGCAGAGGACCGACCCTTTACGAGCAGTACTTC. This encodes CASRGPTLYEQYF.

This clonotype has ten or more counts. This rearrangement joins TRBV6-5 to TRBJ2-5; D call uncertain. Per the germline V gene, CDR1 is MNHEY and CDR2 is SVGAGI. The CDR3 covers 14 residues. The V gene lost 2 bases and the J gene lost 3 bases, with 10 bases spanning the gap. CDR3: CASSYGVGKETQYF. CDR3 bases: TGTGCCAGCAGTTACGGGGTAGGGAAAGAGACCCAGTACTTC.

The CDR3 DNA sequence: TGTGCCAGCAGCAACGACAGGGGGGCCTACGAGCAGTACTTC. Its protein is CASSNDRGAYEQYF. V is TRBV7-9 and J is TRBJ2-7; the match to TRBD1 covers 9 bases. The CDR3 is 14 residues long. Germline lookup yields CDR1 SEHNR and CDR2 FQNEAQ (reference sequence). Germline trimming cut 5 bases from V and 2 bases from J; bases unmatched to any gene: 4.

This clonotype was counted many times. V usage is TRBV7-9 and J usage is TRBJ2-7, with D uncertain. Trimming cost V 5 bases and J 4 bases, with 15 bases left between them. This CDR3 comprises 14 residues. CDR1 is SEHNR and CDR2 is FQNEAQ in the germline V gene (reference sequence). CDR3 in amino acids: CASSPRTGLYEQYF. CDR3 bases: TGTGCCAGCAGCCCCCGGACGGGCCTTTACGAGCAGTACTTC.

This clonotype was seen repeatedly, ten times or more. This sequence joins TRBV27 and TRBJ2-3, with 8 bases identical to TRBD2. CDR1 is MNHEY and CDR2 is SMNVEV in the germline V gene (reference sequence). Trimming took 3 bases from V and 3 from J; bases not matched to a gene: 5. This CDR3 has 15 amino acids. CDR3 nucleotides: TGTGCCAGCAGTTTGACGTCTAGCGGGACAGATACGCAGTATTTT. Translating gives CASSLTSSGTDTQYF.

This clonotype was found many times. The chain is built from TRBV5-6 and TRBJ2-7; the D gene is possibly TRBD2 (6 bases). Germline CDR1 reads SGHDT; CDR2 reads YYEEEE. V was cut by 3 bases and J by 1 base, with 11 bases left in between. The CDR3 contains 14 residues. This CDR3 is CASSSWGESYEQYF. The CDR3 DNA is TGTGCCAGCAGCTCATGGGGGGAATCCTACGAGCAGTACTTC.

This clonotype was seen a few times. The chain uses TRBV29-1 and TRBJ2-3, with TRBD2 matching 11 bases. Losses at the gene ends were 5 bases for V and 3 bases for J; bases not matched to a gene: 13. This CDR3 region has 17 residues. The V gene's germline CDR1 is SQVTM and CDR2 ANQGSEA. CDR3 protein: CSVPPGVAGGPTDTQYF. The CDR3 DNA is TGCAGCGTTCCACCCGGGGTAGCGGGAGGGCCTACAGATACGCAGTATTTT.

There are a few counts of this clonotype. J is TRBJ2-1 and V is TRBV7-2, with no clear D. The ends were cut back, 1 base at V and 7 bases at J, with 8 bases in the middle. CDR1 and CDR2 from the germline V gene are SGHTA and FQGNSA. There are 13 residues in the CDR3. The CDR3 nucleotides read TGTGCCAGCAGCTTAGGGGGTGGAAATGAGCAGTTCTTC. Protein sequence: CASSLGGGNEQFF. Full variable domain (missing parts from reference TRBV7-2 and TRBJ2-1): GAGVSQSPSNKVTEKGKDVELRCDPISGHTALYWYRQSLGQGLEFLIYFQGNSAPDKSGLPSDRFSAERTGGSVSTLTIQRTQQEDSAVYLCASSLGGGNEQFFGPGTRLTVL.

This rearrangement joins TRBV10-3 to TRBJ2-2; TRBD1 agrees at 9 bases. This CDR3 comprises 15 residues. With 9 bases clipped from V and 5 bases from J, the junction kept 10 bases outside the gene matches. Germline lookup yields CDR1 ENHRY and CDR2 SYGVKD. CDR3 DNA: TGTGCCATGGCGAAAACAGGGGGCGAAACCGGGGAGCTGTTTTTT. This encodes CAMAKTGGETGELFF.

This clonotype has only one observation. The junction departs from germline at one end; a sequencing error may be responsible. The chain couples TRBV7-7 to TRBJ2-2; TRBD2 might be the D (6 bases). The CDR3 is 18 amino acids. CDR1 is SSHAT and CDR2 is FNYEAQ in the germline V gene (reference sequence). The CDR3 DNA sequence: TGTGCTAGCAGCCCCGGAGAGTGGAGGGCCCCGAACACCGGGGAGCTGTTTTTT. Residues: CASSPGEWRAPNTGELFF. Complete variable domain (other parts from reference TRBV7-7 and TRBJ2-2): GAGVSQSPRYKVTKRGQDVTLRCDPISSHATLYWYQQALGQGPEFLTYFNYEAQPDKSGLPSDRFSAERPEGSISTLTIQRTEQRDSAMYRCASSPGEWRAPNTGELFFGEGSRLTVL.